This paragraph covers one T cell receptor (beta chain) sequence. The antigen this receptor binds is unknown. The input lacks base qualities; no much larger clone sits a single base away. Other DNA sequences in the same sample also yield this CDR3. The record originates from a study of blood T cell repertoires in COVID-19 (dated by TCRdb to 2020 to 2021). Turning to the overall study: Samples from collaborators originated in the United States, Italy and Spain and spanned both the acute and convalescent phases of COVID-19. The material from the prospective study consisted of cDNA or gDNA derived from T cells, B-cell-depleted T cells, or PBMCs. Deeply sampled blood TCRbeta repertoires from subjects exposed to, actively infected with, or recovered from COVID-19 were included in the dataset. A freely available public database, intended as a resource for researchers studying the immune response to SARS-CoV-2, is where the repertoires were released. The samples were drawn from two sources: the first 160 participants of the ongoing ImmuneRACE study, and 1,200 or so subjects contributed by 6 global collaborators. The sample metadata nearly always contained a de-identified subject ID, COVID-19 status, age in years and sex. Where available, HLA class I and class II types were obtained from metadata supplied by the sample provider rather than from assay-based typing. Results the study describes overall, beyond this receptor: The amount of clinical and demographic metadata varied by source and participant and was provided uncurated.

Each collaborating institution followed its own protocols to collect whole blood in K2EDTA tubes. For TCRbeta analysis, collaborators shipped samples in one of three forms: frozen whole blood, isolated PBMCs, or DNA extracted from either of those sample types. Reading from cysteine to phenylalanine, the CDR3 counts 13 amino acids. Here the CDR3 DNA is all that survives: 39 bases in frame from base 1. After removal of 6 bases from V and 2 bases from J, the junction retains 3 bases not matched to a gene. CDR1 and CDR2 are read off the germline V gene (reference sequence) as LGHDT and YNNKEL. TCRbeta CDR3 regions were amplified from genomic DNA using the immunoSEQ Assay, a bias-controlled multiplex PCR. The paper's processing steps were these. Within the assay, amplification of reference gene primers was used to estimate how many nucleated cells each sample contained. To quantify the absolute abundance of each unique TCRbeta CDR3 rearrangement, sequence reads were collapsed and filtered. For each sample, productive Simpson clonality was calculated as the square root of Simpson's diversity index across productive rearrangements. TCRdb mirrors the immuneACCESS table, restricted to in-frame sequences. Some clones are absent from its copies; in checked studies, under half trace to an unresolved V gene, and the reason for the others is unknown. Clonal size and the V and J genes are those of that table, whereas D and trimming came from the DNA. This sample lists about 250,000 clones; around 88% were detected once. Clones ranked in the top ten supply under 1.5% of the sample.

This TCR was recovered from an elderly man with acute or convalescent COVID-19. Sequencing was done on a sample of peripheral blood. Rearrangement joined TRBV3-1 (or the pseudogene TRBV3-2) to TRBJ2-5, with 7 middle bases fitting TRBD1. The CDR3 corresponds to CASSRDRQETQYF. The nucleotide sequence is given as TGTGCCAGCAGTAGGGACAGACAAGAGACCCAGTACTTC.